The rows below give T cell receptor beta chains drawn from one sample of a study of T cell repertoires in cytomegalovirus infection. One entry per CDR3 protein results from TCRdb running MiXCR on the reads. This sample has approximately 390,000 distinct CDR3 sequences, with approximately 30% found just once. For these TCRs, the target antigens are not known. The input for sequencing was cultured PBMCs, taken from culture after CMV antigen stimulation. The source of these receptors is a human donor in good health (CMV status not recorded). Some clones in this sample may be carry-over from other donors' samples. CDR3s include the opening cysteine and the closing phenylalanine or tryptophan. A D gene is named only where the DNA matches it firmly. Clone size appears in some rows only: once, few, many, or a class for an expanded clone.

j_gene,d_gene,v_gene,len,abundance,CDR3nt,CDR3aa
TRBJ1-2,TRBD1,TRBV24-1,16,-,TGTGCCACCAGTGACGCCACCGGGACAGGGTACTATGGCTACACCTTC,CATSDATGTGYYGYTF
TRBJ2-1,TRBD2,TRBV14,13,-,TGTGCCAGCAGCGTTAGCGGGAAGGATGAGCAGTTCTTC,CASSVSGKDEQFF
TRBJ2-7,TRBD2,TRBV7-2,17,many,TGTGCCAGCAGCTTAGCGTGGCTAGCGGCCTCCTCCTACGAGCAGTACTTC,CASSLAWLAASSYEQYF
TRBJ1-1,TRBD1,TRBV4-2,15,-,TGTGCCAGCAGCCGAGGACAGGGTCGAAACACTGAAGCTTTCTTT,CASSRGQGRNTEAFF
TRBJ1-1,-,TRBV20-1,13,-,TGCAGTGCTAGAGACCCCCTGGGCATGCGGGCTTTCTTT,CSARDPLGMRAFF
TRBJ1-2,-,TRBV7-8,16,many,TGTGCCAGCAGCCCCCACCCAACAGGAGCTAACTATGGCTACACCTTC,CASSPHPTGANYGYTF
TRBJ1-5,-,TRBV28,14,once,TGTGCCAGCAGTCCCCCACTGGGGAATCAGCCCCAGCATTTT,CASSPPLGNQPQHF
TRBJ1-1,TRBD1,TRBV19,14,few,TGTGCCAGTAGTACCCTACAGGGGGTCACTGAAGCTTTCTTT,CASSTLQGVTEAFF
TRBJ1-6,-,TRBV7-8,15,few,TGTGCCAGCAGCTCAGCTCGGGGCCCAAATTCACCCCTCCACTTT,CASSSARGPNSPLHF
TRBJ1-4,-,TRBV7-4,15,-,TGTGCCAGCAGCTTAGGCTTAGGAGACGATGAAAAACTGTTTTTT,CASSLGLGDDEKLFF